The 5 T cell receptor beta chains listed next were all sequenced from one sample in a study of blood T cell repertoires in COVID-19. The assay was immunoSEQ multiplex PCR, and TCRdb's table has in-frame clones only and misses some. The profile shows about 83,000 clones, around 86% of them singletons. The material sequenced was peripheral blood. These receptors originate from a man older than 75 with active or convalescent COVID-19.

This clone has a single count. The chain carries TRBV19 and TRBJ1-5, with D uncertain. CDR3 length: 13 amino acids. Trimming left V 2 bases short and J 7 bases short, with 9 bases between. Germline loops: CDR1 LNHDA, CDR2 SQIVND (reference sequence). The CDR3 spells CASSISWQQPQHF. DNA for the CDR3: TGTGCCAGTAGTATAAGTTGGCAACAGCCCCAGCATTTT.

The chain links TRBV2 to TRBJ2-7; D gene uncertain. The germline V gene encodes CDR1 SNHLY and CDR2 FYNNEI. V lost 2 bases and J lost 4, with 6 bases in between. This CDR3 contains 12 residues. CDR3 DNA: TGTGCCAGCAGTGAACAGGATTACGAGCAGTACGTC. Residues: CASSEQDYEQYV.

V is TRBV5-5 and J is TRBJ2-3; 8 nucleotides agree with TRBD2. CDR3 length: 16 residues. The J segment lost 1 base and the V segment lost 1 base, leaving 5 bases of the junction unmatched. In germline, CDR1 is SGHKS, CDR2 YYEKEE (reference sequence). CDR3 sequence: CASSLLGRGGTDTQYF. The CDR3 DNA reads as TGTGCCAGCAGCTTGTTAGGGCGGGGGGGCACAGATACGCAGTATTTT.

This CDR3 reads CASSPLAGGPNEQFF. CDR3 nucleotides: TGTGCCAGCAGCCCTCTAGCGGGAGGGCCGAATGAGCAGTTCTTC. This sequence joins TRBV5-5 and TRBJ2-1; TRBD2 aligns across 12 bases. V gave up 4 bases and J gave up 7 bases; unmatched junction bases: 6. The CDR3 has 15 amino acids. Germline V gene lookup returns CDR1 SGHKS and CDR2 YYEKEE (reference sequence).

This chain joins TRBV5-1 and TRBJ2-1, with D unresolved. The CDR3 runs 13 residues. From germline, CDR1 is SGHRS and CDR2 YFSETQ. Trimming left V 0 bases short and J 5 bases short, with 6 bases between. CDR3 in DNA: TGCGCCAGCAGCTTGGCAGTTAACAATGAGCAGTTCTTC. Protein sequence: CASSLAVNNEQFF.